This TCR beta chain was profiled in a study of cytomegalovirus exposure and HLA in healthy donors. About the research overall: Previous work identified 95 million to 140 million unique TCR beta sequences from some 170 million T cells. Regarding the study as a whole: Later on, an analysis found that several of the most significant clusters appeared to be linked to common viral pathogens, which included parvovirus B19. In a later analysis, a genetic analysis reported fewer productive-TCR N-insertions in an Asian-associated ancestry cluster than the cohort average.

Both 60 Vbeta primers and 13 Jbeta primers went into the PCR. Assay used: immunoSEQ multiplex PCR; TCRdb lists only in-frame clones, some missing. The sample has 150,000 or so clones; almost 80% are singletons. As regards this clone: Its antigen is not known.

This CDR3 comprises 14 residues. V dropped 4 bases and J dropped 4 bases, with 14 bases sitting between them. Germline-derived CDR1 and CDR2 are MDHEN and SYDVKM. Sequenced material: PBMCs. The V and J genes are TRBV28 and TRBJ2-7; D remains unclear. The receptor's source is a man younger than 45 in good health and CMV-seronegative. CDR3 in amino acids: CASSSSPDPYEQYF. In DNA, the CDR3 is TGTGCCAGCAGTTCGAGCCCTGATCCGTACGAGCAGTACTTC.